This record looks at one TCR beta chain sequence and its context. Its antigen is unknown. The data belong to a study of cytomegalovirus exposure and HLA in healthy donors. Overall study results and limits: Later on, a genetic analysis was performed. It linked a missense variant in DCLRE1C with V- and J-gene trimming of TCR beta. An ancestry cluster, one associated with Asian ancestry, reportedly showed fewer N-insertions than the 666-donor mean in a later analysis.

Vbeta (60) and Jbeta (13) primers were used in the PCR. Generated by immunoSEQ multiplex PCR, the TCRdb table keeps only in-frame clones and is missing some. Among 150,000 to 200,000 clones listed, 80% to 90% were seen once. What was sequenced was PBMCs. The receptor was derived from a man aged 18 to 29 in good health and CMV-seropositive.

CDR3: CASSEYGSLPGEAFF. In nucleotides, the CDR3 is TGTGCCAGCAGTGAATATGGGAGCCTACCCGGGGAAGCTTTCTTT. The chain is built from TRBV6-1 and TRBJ1-1; D remains ambiguous. CDR3 length: 15 residues. Germline V gene data show CDR1 as MNHNS and CDR2 as SASEGT. V was pared by 2 bases and J by 8 bases, with 18 bases between.